Listed below are T cell receptor beta chains from one sample, sequenced in a study of OX40 agonist ivuxolimab in advanced cancers. Profiled with immunoSEQ multiplex PCR; TCRdb holds only in-frame clones, not every one. The sample has around 50,000 clones, roughly 92% seen once; the top ten hold roughly an eighth. The sequencing here drew on CD4+ or CD8+ T cells sorted from blood, taken in a trial of the OX40 agonist ivuxolimab. These receptors were obtained from an adult with an advanced solid tumor such as melanoma, head and neck, liver or kidney cancer. CDR3s include the opening cysteine and the closing phenylalanine or tryptophan. The D gene is left open where the match is weak.

v_gene | d_gene | CDR3aa
TRBV6-6 | - | CASSYPGPSGDEQFF
TRBV27 | - | CASSLPQLEPYEQYF
TRBV19 | TRBD1 | CASSPTGGVYEQYF
TRBV29-1 | - | CSVVTLSTDTQYF
TRBV4-3 | - | CASSPLGGYGYTF
TRBV2 | TRBD2 | CASTTRTSGTYEQYF
TRBV4-1 | - | CASSQGLSETQYF
TRBV27 | - | CASSFGSAVSYNEQFF
TRBV6-5 | - | CASSYSISSNQPQHF
TRBV5-1 | - | CASSSIGQGTSGLAGVAQYF
TRBV29-1 | TRBD2 | CSVGRLAGGVTDTQYF
TRBV27 | TRBD1 | CARTGTGYEQYF
TRBV5-1 | - | CASSLAASSYEQYF
TRBV5-6 | - | CASSLEAAYYEQYF
TRBV27 | - | CASSLWGSFSGNTIYF
TRBV5-4 | - | CASSLGQGPQNIQYF
TRBV7-8 | - | CASSLDRDGVSYEQYF